The T cell receptor beta chain under discussion was sequenced for a study of Ad26.COV2.S vaccination and SARS-CoV-2 variants. Study-wide background: The authors gave Ad26.COV2.S intramuscularly, either once or twice 56 days apart. Study results and limitations: Reported post-vaccination CD8+ and CD4+ T cell responses to spike showed substantial breadth. Placebo recipients trailed vaccine recipients in spike-specific TCR breadth.

Treatment given: around 19 received Ad26.COV2.S at low or high dose, single or two shots; about five received placebo; per-sample allocation not given. Specimen acquisition occurred on day 63 following the initial vaccine or placebo injection. A Boston donor was an adult aged 18-55 years. Points on this clone: Antigen specificity is unknown.

The assay was immunoSEQ multiplex PCR, and TCRdb's table has in-frame clones only and misses some. The sample has over 400,000 clones; less than 95% are singletons. The CDR3 spans 15 residues. V was cut by 2 bases and J by 3 bases, with 10 bases left in between. Germline V lookup: CDR1 MDHEN, CDR2 SYDVKM. The sample in question was peripheral blood, obtained in a trial of Ad26.COV2.S vaccine versus placebo. This clonotype was obtained from a person between 18 and 59 years old who received the Ad26.COV2.S COVID-19 vaccine or a placebo. The chain recombines TRBV28 with TRBJ2-2; D gene uncertain. CDR3 sequence (DNA): TGTGCCAGCAGTTTAGATAACCGAGACACCGGGGAGCTGTTTTTT. It codes for CASSLDNRDTGELFF. The full variable domain, in which reference TRBV28 and TRBJ2-2 provide the parts outside the CDR3, is DVKVTQSSRYLVKRTGEKVFLECVQDMDHENMFWYRQDPGLGLRLIYFSYDVKMKEKGDIPEGYSVSREKKERFSLILESASTNQTSMYLCASSLDNRDTGELFFGEGSRLTVL.